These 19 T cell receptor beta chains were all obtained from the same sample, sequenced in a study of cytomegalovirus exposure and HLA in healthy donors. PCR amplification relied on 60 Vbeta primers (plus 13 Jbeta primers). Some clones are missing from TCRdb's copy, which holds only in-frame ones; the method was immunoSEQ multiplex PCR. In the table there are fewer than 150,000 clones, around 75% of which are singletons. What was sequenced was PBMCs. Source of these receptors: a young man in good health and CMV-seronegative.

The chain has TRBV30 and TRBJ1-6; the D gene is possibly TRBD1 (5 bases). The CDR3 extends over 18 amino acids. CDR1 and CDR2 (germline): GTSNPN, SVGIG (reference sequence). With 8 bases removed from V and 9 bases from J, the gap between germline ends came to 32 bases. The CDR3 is CAGDPRTSAQVSRSPLHF. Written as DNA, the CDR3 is TGTGCCGGGGATCCGAGGACATCGGCTCAGGTGTCGCGTTCACCCCTCCACTTT. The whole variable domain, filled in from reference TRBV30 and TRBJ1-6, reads SQTIHQWPATLVQPVGSPLSLECTVEGTSNPNLYWYRQAAGRGLQLLFYSVGIGQISSEVPQNLSASRPQDRQFILSSKKLLLSDSGFYLCAGDPRTSAQVSRSPLHFGNGTRLTVT.

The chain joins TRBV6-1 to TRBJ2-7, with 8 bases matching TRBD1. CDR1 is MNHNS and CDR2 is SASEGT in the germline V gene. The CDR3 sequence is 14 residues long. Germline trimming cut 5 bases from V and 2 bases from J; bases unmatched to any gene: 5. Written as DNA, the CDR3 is TGTGCCAGCAGTTCCCGGACAGGGCCCTACGAGCAGTACTTC. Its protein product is CASSSRTGPYEQYF.

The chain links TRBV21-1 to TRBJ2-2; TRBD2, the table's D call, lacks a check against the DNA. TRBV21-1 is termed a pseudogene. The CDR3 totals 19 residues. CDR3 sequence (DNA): TGTGCCAGCAGCAATAGCGGGAGGGCCCCTACAGGGAACACCGGGGAGCTGTTTTTT. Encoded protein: CASSNSGRAPTGNTGELFF.

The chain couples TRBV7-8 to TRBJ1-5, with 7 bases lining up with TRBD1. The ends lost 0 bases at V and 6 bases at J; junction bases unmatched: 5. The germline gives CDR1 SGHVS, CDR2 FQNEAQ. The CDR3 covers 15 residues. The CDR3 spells CASSLATGRPQPQHF. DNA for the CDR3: TGTGCCAGCAGCTTAGCGACAGGGCGACCTCAGCCCCAGCATTTT.

The CDR3 spells CASTDRGSRSNQPQHF. The CDR3 DNA sequence: TGTGCCAGCACGGACAGGGGTTCTCGTAGCAATCAGCCCCAGCATTTT. The chain uses TRBV28 and TRBJ1-5; TRBD1 aligns across 9 bases. The germline V gene encodes CDR1 MDHEN and CDR2 SYDVKM. V trimming: 7 bases; J trimming: 0 bases; junction bases outside the gene matches: 7. This CDR3 region has 16 residues.

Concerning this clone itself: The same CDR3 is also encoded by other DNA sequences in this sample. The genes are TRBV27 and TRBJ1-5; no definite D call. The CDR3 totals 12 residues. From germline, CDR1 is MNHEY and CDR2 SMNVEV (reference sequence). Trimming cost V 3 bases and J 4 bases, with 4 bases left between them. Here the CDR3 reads CASSFQNQPQHF. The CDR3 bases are TGTGCCAGCAGTTTTCAAAATCAGCCCCAGCATTTT.

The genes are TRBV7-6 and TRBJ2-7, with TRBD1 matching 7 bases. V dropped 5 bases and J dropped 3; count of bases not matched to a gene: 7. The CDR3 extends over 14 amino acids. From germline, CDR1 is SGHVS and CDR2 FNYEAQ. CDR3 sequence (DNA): TGTGCCAGCAGCCTAGTGGGACAGAACTACGAGCAGTACTTC. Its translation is CASSLVGQNYEQYF.

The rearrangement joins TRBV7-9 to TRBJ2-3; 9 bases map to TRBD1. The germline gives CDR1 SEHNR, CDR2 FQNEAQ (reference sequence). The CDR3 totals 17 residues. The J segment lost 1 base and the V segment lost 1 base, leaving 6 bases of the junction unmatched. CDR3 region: CASSLVTGGRRTDTQYF. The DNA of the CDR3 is TGTGCCAGCAGCTTAGTTACAGGGGGCCGTCGCACAGATACGCAGTATTTT. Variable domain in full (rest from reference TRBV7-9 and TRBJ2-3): DTGVSQNPRHKITKRGQNVTFRCDPISEHNRLYWYRQTLGQGPEFLTYFQNEAQLEKSRLLSDRFSAERPKGSFSTLEIQRTEQGDSAMYLCASSLVTGGRRTDTQYFGPGTRLTVL.

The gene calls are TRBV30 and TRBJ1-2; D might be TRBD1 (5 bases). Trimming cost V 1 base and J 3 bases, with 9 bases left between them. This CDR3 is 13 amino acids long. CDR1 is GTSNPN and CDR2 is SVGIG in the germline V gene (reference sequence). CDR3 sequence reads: CAWSAGQDYGYTF. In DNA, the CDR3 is TGTGCCTGGAGTGCAGGACAAGACTATGGCTACACCTTC.

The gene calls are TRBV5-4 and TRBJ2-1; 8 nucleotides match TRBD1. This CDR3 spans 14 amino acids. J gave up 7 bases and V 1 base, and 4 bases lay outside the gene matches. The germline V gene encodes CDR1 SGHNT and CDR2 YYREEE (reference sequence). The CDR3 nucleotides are TGTGCCAGCAGCTTGTTCACAGGGGGAAATGAGCAGTTCTTC. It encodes CASSLFTGGNEQFF.

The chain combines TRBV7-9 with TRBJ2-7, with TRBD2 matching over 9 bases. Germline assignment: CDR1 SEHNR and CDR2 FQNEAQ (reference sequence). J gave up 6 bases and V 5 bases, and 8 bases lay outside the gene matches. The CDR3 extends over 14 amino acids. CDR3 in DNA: TGTGCCAGCAGCCGATTAGCGGGAGCAGGCGAGCAGTACTTC. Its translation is CASSRLAGAGEQYF.

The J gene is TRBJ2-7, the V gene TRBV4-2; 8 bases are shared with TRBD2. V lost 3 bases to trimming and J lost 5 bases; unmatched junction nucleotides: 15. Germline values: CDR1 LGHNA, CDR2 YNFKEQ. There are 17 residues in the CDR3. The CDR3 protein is CASSQGRRSGSLNEQYF. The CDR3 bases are TGTGCCAGCAGCCAGGGGCGGAGAAGCGGGAGCCTCAACGAGCAGTACTTC.

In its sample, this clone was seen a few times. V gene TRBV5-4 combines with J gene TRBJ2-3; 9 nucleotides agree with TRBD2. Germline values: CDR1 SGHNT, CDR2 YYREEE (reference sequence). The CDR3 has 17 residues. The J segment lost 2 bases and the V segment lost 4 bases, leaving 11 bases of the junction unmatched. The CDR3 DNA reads TGTGCCAGCAGCAGAGCTATAGCGGGGGCTGTCACAGATACGCAGTATTTT. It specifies CASSRAIAGAVTDTQYF. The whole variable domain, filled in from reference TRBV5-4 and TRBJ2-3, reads ETGVTQSPTHLIKTRGQQVTLRCSSQSGHNTVSWYQQALGQGPQFIFQYYREEENGRGNFPPRFSGLQFPNYSSELNVNALELDDSALYLCASSRAIAGAVTDTQYFGPGTRLTVL.

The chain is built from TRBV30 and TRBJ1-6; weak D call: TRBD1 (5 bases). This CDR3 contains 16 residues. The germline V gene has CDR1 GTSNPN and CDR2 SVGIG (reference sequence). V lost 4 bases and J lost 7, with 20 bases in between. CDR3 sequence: CAWTRGTLGGNSPLHF. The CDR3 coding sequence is TGTGCCTGGACTCGAGGGACCTTAGGAGGGAATTCACCCCTCCACTTT.

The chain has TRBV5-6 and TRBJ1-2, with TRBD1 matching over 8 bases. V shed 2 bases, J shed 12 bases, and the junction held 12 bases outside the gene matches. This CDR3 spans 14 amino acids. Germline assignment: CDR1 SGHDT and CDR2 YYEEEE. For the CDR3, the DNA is TGTGCCAGCAGCTTTTTTTTGTCAGGGGGCATAGACACCTTC. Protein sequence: CASSFFLSGGIDTF.

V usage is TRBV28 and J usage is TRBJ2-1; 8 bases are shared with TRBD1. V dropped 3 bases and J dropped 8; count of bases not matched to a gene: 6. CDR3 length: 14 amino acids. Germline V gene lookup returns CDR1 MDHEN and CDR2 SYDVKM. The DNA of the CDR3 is TGTGCCAGCAGTTTCGGACAGGGTATCTATGAGCAGTTCTTC. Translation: CASSFGQGIYEQFF. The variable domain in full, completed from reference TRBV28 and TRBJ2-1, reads DVKVTQSSRYLVKRTGEKVFLECVQDMDHENMFWYRQDPGLGLRLIYFSYDVKMKEKGDIPEGYSVSREKKERFSLILESASTNQTSMYLCASSFGQGIYEQFFGPGTRLTVL.

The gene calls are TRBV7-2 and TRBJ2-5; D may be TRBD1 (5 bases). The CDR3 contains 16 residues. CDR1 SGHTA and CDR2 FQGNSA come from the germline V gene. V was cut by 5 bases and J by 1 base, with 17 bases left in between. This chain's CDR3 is CASSPHPNRLQETQYF. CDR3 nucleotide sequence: TGTGCCAGCAGCCCCCACCCAAACAGGCTCCAAGAGACCCAGTACTTC.

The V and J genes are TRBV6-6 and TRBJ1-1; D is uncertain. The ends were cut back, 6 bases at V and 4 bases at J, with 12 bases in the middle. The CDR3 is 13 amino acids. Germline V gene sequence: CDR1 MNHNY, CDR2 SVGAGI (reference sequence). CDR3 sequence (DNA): TGTGCCAGCAGCCCAGGTCGGTTCACTGAAGCTTTCTTT. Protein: CASSPGRFTEAFF.

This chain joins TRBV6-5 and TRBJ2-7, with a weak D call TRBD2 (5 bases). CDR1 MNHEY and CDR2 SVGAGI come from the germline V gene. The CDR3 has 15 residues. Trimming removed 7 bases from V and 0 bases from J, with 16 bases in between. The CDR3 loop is CASTKRPWTSYEQYF. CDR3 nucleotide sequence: TGTGCCAGCACCAAGCGGCCCTGGACCTCCTACGAGCAGTACTTC.